The source of this T cell receptor (beta chain) is a study of OX40 agonist ivuxolimab in advanced cancers. Trimming took 3 bases from V and 9 from J; bases not matched to a gene: 13. The germline CDR1 and CDR2 sequences are MNHEY and SMNVEV (reference sequence). The CDR3 runs 17 residues. Only in-frame clones appear in the TCRdb table, and some are missing; sequencing was by immunoSEQ multiplex PCR. Of roughly 20,000 clones listed, about 86% are singletons. This chain uses TRBV27 with TRBJ2-1, with TRBD2 identical over 11 bases. The sequence derives from an adult with an advanced solid tumor such as melanoma, head and neck, liver or kidney cancer. This specimen consisted of CD4+ or CD8+ T cells sorted from blood, obtained in a trial of the OX40 agonist ivuxolimab. The CDR3 loop is CASSFSTSGDTVGEQFF. DNA for the CDR3: TGTGCCAGCAGTTTCTCGACTAGCGGGGATACCGTTGGTGAGCAGTTCTTC.